This T cell receptor (beta chain) was recovered during a study of T cell responses to AZD1222 COVID-19 vaccine. Study-wide context: Whether given at about 4 or about 12 weeks, second doses were pooled. Findings of the study overall: Repertoires were collected only later (after the peak T cell response had occurred). Baseline seropositivity characterized only six AZD1222 recipients. Spike-specific TCRs gained breadth and depth after people received two AZD1222 doses.

Method: immunoSEQ multiplex PCR; TCRdb's copy keeps in-frame clones and lacks some. The table includes around 77,000 clones, around 90% detected once. V was cut by 5 bases and J by 0 bases, with 16 bases left in between. This CDR3 has 17 amino acids. CDR1 and CDR2 from the germline V gene are SGHAT and FQNNGV. Note on this clone: The antigen remains undetermined.

The receptor was derived from an adult in good health. The chain couples TRBV11-2 to TRBJ1-4, with no clear D. This specimen consisted of peripheral blood, obtained on day 0 of AZD1222 vaccination. The CDR3 nucleotides are TGTGCCAGCAGCCGAACGGGCGGAATTGCAACTAATGAAAAACTGTTTTTT. Encoded protein: CASSRTGGIATNEKLFF.